This TCR beta chain emerged from a study of OX40 agonist ivuxolimab in advanced cancers. Study context: The patients received agonistic anti-OX40 (CD134) antibody ivuxolimab. Prior therapy, whether anti-PD-1, anti-PD-L1 or anti-CTLA-4, was allowed, and about 39% had some.

Blood specimens came from baseline, cycle 4 day 1, and cycle 7 day 1. Repertoires were generated with immunoSEQ multiplex PCR, while TCRdb's copy carries only in-frame clones and drops some. The sample contains some 73,000 clones, more than 85% of which appear only once. The CDR3 runs to 20 residues. Germline CDR1 is MDHEN and CDR2 is SYDVKM. Unmatched junction bases numbered 20, after V lost 4 bases and J lost 3 bases. The receptor comes from an adult with an advanced solid tumor such as melanoma, head and neck, liver or kidney cancer. The V and J genes are TRBV28 and TRBJ2-2; TRBD1 matches at 7 bases. The material was CD4+ or CD8+ T cells sorted from blood, obtained in a trial of the OX40 agonist ivuxolimab. The CDR3 reads CASSSARGTGAAWDTGELFF. The DNA for the CDR3 is TGTGCCAGCAGTTCGGCTAGAGGCACAGGGGCCGCGTGGGACACCGGGGAGCTGTTTTTT.